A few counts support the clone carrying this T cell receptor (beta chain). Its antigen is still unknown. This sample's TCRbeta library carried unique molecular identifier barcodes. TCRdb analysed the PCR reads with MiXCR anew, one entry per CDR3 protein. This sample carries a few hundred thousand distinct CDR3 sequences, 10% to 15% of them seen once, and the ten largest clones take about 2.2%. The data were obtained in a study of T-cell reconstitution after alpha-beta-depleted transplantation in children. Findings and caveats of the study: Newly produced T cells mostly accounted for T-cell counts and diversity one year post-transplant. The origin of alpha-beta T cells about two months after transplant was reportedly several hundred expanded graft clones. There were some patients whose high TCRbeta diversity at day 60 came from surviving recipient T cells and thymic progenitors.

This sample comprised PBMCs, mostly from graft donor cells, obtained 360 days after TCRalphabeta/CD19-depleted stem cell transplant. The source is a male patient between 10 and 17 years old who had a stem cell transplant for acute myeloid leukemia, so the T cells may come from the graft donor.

Here the CDR3 reads CSVEERAGNTEAFF. The CDR3 DNA sequence: TGCAGCGTTGAAGAACGGGCGGGGAACACTGAAGCTTTCTTT. The chain has TRBV29-1 and TRBJ1-1; D not resolved. Trimming removed 0 bases from V and 1 base from J, with 9 bases in between. CDR1 is SQVTM and CDR2 is ANQGSEA in the germline V gene. This CDR3 spans 14 amino acids.